This T cell receptor (beta chain) was identified in a study of blood T cell repertoires in COVID-19. Study-level information: Specimens from acute and convalescent COVID-19 originated in the United States, Italy and Spain. PBMCs, B-cell-depleted T cells, or T cells were the source of the cDNA or gDNA that made up the material.

Trimming shortened V by 3 bases and J by 3 bases, and 9 bases separated the two germline ends. The CDR3 runs 13 residues. In the authors' methods: Amplifying reference gene primers gave estimates of nucleated cell counts. Assay used: immunoSEQ multiplex PCR; TCRdb lists only in-frame clones, some missing. That table furnishes V, J and clone size, whereas the DNA furnished D and trimming. Of some 41,000 clones listed, roughly nine tenths are singletons. This TCR derives from a man between 65 and 80 years old with active COVID-19. The chain combines TRBV12-3 or TRBV12-4 with TRBJ2-7; D is possibly TRBD1 (5 bases). Source material: peripheral blood. This CDR3 reads CASSFQGNYEQYF. The CDR3 DNA sequence: TGTGCCAGCAGTTTCCAGGGCAACTACGAGCAGTACTTC.